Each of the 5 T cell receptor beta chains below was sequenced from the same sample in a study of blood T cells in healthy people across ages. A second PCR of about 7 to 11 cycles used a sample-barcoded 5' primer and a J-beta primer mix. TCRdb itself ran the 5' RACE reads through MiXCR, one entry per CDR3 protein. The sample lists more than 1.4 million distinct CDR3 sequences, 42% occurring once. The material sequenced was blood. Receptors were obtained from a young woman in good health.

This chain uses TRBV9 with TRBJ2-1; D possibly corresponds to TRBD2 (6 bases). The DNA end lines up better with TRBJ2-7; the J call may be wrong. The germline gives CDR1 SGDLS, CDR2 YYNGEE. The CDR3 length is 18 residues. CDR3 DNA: TGTGCCAGCAGCGTAGCTATTAGCGGTCCGAGCTCCTACAATGAGCAGTACTTC. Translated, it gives CASSVAISGPSSYNEQYF.

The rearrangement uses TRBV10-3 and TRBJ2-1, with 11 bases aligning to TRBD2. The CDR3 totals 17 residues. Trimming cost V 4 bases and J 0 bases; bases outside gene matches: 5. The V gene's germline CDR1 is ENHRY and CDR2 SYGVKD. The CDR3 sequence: CAISGTSGRSSYNEQFF. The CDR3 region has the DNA TGTGCCATCAGTGGGACTAGCGGGCGGAGCTCCTACAATGAGCAGTTCTTC.

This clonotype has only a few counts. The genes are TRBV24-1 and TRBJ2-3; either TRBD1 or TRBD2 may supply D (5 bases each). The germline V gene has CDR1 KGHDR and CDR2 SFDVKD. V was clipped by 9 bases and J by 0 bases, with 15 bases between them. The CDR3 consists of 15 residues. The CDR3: CATGSGDPSTDTQYF. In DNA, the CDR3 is TGTGCCACCGGCTCCGGGGACCCTAGCACAGATACGCAGTATTTT.

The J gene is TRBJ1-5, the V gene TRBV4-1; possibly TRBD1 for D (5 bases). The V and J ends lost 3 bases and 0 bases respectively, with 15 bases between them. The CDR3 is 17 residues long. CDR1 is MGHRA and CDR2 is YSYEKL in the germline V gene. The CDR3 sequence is CASSHGGAGYSNQPQHF. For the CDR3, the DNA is TGCGCCAGCAGCCACGGCGGGGCAGGATATAGCAATCAGCCCCAGCATTTT.

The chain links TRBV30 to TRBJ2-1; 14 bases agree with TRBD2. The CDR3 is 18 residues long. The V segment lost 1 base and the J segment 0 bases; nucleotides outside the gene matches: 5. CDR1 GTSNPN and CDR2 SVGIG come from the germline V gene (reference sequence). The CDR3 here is CAWSGTSGGPASYNEQFF. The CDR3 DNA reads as TGTGCCTGGAGTGGGACTAGCGGGGGGCCGGCCTCCTACAATGAGCAGTTCTTC. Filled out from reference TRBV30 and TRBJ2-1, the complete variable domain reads SQTIHQWPATLVQPVGSPLSLECTVEGTSNPNLYWYRQAAGRGLQLLFYSVGIGQISSEVPQNLSASRPQDRQFILSSKKLLLSDSGFYLCAWSGTSGGPASYNEQFFGPGTRLTVL.